These 18 T cell receptor beta chains were sequenced from one sample in a study of T-cell reconstitution after alpha-beta-depleted transplantation in children. The library targeted TCRbeta and was prepared with unique molecular identifiers. TCRdb re-derived calls from the PCR reads in MiXCR, one entry per CDR3 protein. Of 600,000 to 700,000 distinct CDR3 sequences listed, roughly 17% are singletons. Sequenced material: PBMCs from the stem cell graft donor, taken from the stem cell graft. All receptors come from a human donor who donated a stem cell graft to a child with acute myeloid leukemia.

The chain has TRBV7-2 and TRBJ2-1; D remains unclear. CDR3 length: 14 amino acids. CDR1 is SGHTA and CDR2 is FQGNSA in the germline V gene. V lost 3 bases to trimming and J lost 4 bases, with 10 bases between them. CDR3 bases: TGTACCAGCAGCTTTAGCAGCAATTACAATGAGCAGTTCTTC. It is translated as CTSSFSSNYNEQFF. The full variable domain, rest sourced from reference TRBV7-2 and TRBJ2-1, is GAGVSQSPSNKVTEKGKDVELRCDPISGHTALYWYRQSLGQGLEFLIYFQGNSAPDKSGLPSDRFSAERTGGSVSTLTIQRTQQEDSAVYLCTSSFSSNYNEQFFGPGTRLTVL.

J is TRBJ2-5 and V is TRBV11-1; TRBD1 is a possible D gene (5 bases). The germline gives CDR1 SGHAT, CDR2 FQDESV (reference sequence). Between the trimmed V and J ends, which lost 5 bases and 2 bases, there was a span of 15 bases. The CDR3 length is 15 residues. DNA for the CDR3: TGTGCCAGCAGCCGTCGACAGAACCAACAAGAGACCCAGTACTTC. Its translation: CASSRRQNQQETQYF.

The V and J genes are TRBV7-9 and TRBJ1-2; no clear D gene. Germline CDR1 reads SEHNR; CDR2 reads FQNEAQ (reference sequence). This CDR3 has 12 residues. V shed 0 bases and J shed 8 bases, with 7 bases lying between them. The CDR3 protein is CASSLAGPGYTF. CDR3 sequence (DNA): TGTGCCAGCAGCTTAGCCGGGCCCGGCTACACCTTC. The full variable domain, completed using reference TRBV7-9 and TRBJ1-2, is DTGVSQNPRHKITKRGQNVTFRCDPISEHNRLYWYRQTLGQGPEFLTYFQNEAQLEKSRLLSDRFSAERPKGSFSTLEIQRTEQGDSAMYLCASSLAGPGYTFGSGTRLTVV.

This clonotype appeared many times. The chain employs TRBV12-3 or TRBV12-4 and TRBJ2-1, with D possibly being TRBD1 (5 bases). Deletions cut 8 bases from V and 11 bases from J, with 22 bases between. This CDR3 has 14 amino acids. CDR3: CASGHRSHNEKQFF. The CDR3 nucleotides are TGTGCCAGCGGCCACAGGTCCCACAATGAGAAGCAGTTCTTC.

This clonotype appeared many times. The CDR3 spells CSAKDRVPPYEQYF. The CDR3 region has the DNA TGCAGTGCTAAGGACAGGGTCCCTCCCTACGAGCAGTACTTC. V and J are TRBV20-1 and TRBJ2-7; 8 positions match TRBD1. Germline loops: CDR1 DFQATT, CDR2 SNEGSKA (reference sequence). The CDR3 consists of 14 residues. Trimming took 4 bases from V and 2 from J; bases not matched to a gene: 7.

This clonotype showed up many times. The chain employs TRBV4-2 and TRBJ2-5; the D call may be TRBD1 or TRBD2 (5 bases each). V lost 4 bases, J lost 3 bases, and 15 bases lay in between. CDR3 size: 15 residues. The germline V gene has CDR1 LGHNA and CDR2 YNFKEQ. The CDR3 DNA is TGTGCCAGCAGCCTCAATCCGGGACCCGAAGAGACCCAGTACTTC. It codes for CASSLNPGPEETQYF.

This clonotype was seen repeatedly, ten times or more. The CDR3 region is CASSLKTGREPQHF. CDR3 DNA: TGTGCCAGCAGCTTGAAGACAGGGAGGGAGCCCCAGCATTTT. This rearrangement joins TRBV5-5 to TRBJ1-5; 7 bases are a match to TRBD1. V lost 1 base to trimming and J lost 8 bases; unmatched junction nucleotides: 6. CDR3 size: 14 residues. CDR1 and CDR2 (germline): SGHKS, YYEKEE (reference sequence).

V usage is TRBV7-9 and J usage is TRBJ2-1; 7 bases line up with TRBD1. The V segment lost 4 bases and the J segment 7 bases; nucleotides outside the gene matches: 16. The CDR3 covers 17 residues. CDR1 and CDR2 (germline): SEHNR, FQNEAQ (reference sequence). CDR3 in amino acids: CASSSLVQGQDWNEQFF. The CDR3 DNA reads as TGTGCCAGCAGCTCATTGGTCCAAGGACAGGACTGGAATGAGCAGTTCTTC.

The count of this clonotype is one. This chain joins TRBV20-1 and TRBJ2-1; either TRBD1 or TRBD2 may fit D (5 bases each). The CDR3 has 15 amino acids. Per the germline V gene, CDR1 is DFQATT and CDR2 is SNEGSKA (reference sequence). Written as DNA, the CDR3 is TGCTTTGCTAGGGGAGTGGGGTCTGGTTTCAATGAGCAGTTCTTC. It encodes CFARGVGSGFNEQFF.

This clonotype appeared many times. This chain uses TRBV12-3 or TRBV12-4 with TRBJ2-1; 9 bases map to TRBD1. V lost 6 bases and J lost 6; bases outside the gene matches: 15. The CDR3 totals 17 residues. CDR3: CASSFTIGDRDGNEQFF. The CDR3 DNA sequence: TGTGCCAGCAGCTTCACCATCGGGGACAGGGACGGCAATGAGCAGTTCTTC.

The chain employs TRBV5-5 and TRBJ2-5; D possibly corresponds to TRBD2 (6 bases). Germline CDR1 and CDR2: SGHKS and YYEKEE (reference sequence). V gave up 3 bases and J gave up 4 bases, with 16 bases separating them. This CDR3 contains 15 residues. Here the CDR3 DNA reads TGTGCCAGCAGCTCTGGACTGGGAGGAAGAGAGACCCAGTACTTC. Translated: CASSSGLGGRETQYF.

The J gene is TRBJ2-3, the V gene TRBV25-1; TRBD2 might be the D (6 bases). Looked up from germline, CDR1 is MGHDK and CDR2 is SYGVNS. This CDR3 has 14 amino acids. With 4 bases removed from V and 4 bases from J, the gap between germline ends came to 12 bases. CDR3 sequence reads: CASSVMGRPDTQYF. CDR3 coding DNA: TGTGCCAGCAGTGTAATGGGGAGGCCAGATACGCAGTATTTT.

V and J are TRBV20-1 and TRBJ1-5; TRBD1 matches at 7 bases. This CDR3 is 14 amino acids long. Looked up from germline, CDR1 is DFQATT and CDR2 is SNEGSKA (reference sequence). Losses at the gene ends were 6 bases for V and 6 bases for J; bases not matched to a gene: 11. The CDR3 here is CSASNRGRGQPQHF. DNA of the CDR3: TGCAGTGCATCAAACAGGGGTCGGGGTCAGCCCCAGCATTTT.

V and J are TRBV7-9 and TRBJ2-7, with a weak D call TRBD1 (6 bases). CDR3 length: 15 amino acids. V was cut by 4 bases and J by 1 base, with 14 bases left in between. The germline V gene has CDR1 SEHNR and CDR2 FQNEAQ (reference sequence). The CDR3 sequence is CASSSTDRSSYEQYF. CDR3 DNA sequence: TGTGCCAGCAGCTCCACGGACAGATCTTCCTACGAGCAGTACTTC. The whole variable domain, remainder taken from reference TRBV7-9 and TRBJ2-7, is DTGVSQNPRHKITKRGQNVTFRCDPISEHNRLYWYRQTLGQGPEFLTYFQNEAQLEKSRLLSDRFSAERPKGSFSTLEIQRTEQGDSAMYLCASSSTDRSSYEQYFGPGTRLTVT.

This clonotype was observed a few times. The chain has TRBV4-2 and TRBJ2-7; no firm D call. CDR3 length: 14 amino acids. Germline V gives CDR1 LGHNA, CDR2 YNFKEQ. Trimming left V 1 base short and J 0 bases short, with 7 bases between. CDR3 DNA sequence: TGTGCCAGCAGCCAAGTTGAGAGCTCCTACGAGCAGTACTTC. This sequence encodes CASSQVESSYEQYF.

The chain combines TRBV20-1 with TRBJ2-2, with a weak D call TRBD2 (6 bases). The germline gives CDR1 DFQATT, CDR2 SNEGSKA (reference sequence). The V and J ends lost 3 bases and 4 bases respectively, with 18 bases between them. The length of the CDR3 is 16 residues. The CDR3 sequence: CSASFRGTRATGELFF. DNA of the CDR3: TGCAGTGCTAGCTTTCGGGGGACCCGGGCCACCGGGGAGCTGTTTTTT.

This clonotype has a handful of counts. The chain uses TRBV7-8 and TRBJ2-7; D uncertain. The CDR3 contains 15 residues. Germline assignment: CDR1 SGHVS and CDR2 FQNEAQ. Trimming left V 1 base short and J 1 base short, with 11 bases between. The CDR3 coding sequence is TGTGCCAGCAGCTTAGGTGGGGTTGGATCCTACGAGCAGTACGTC. Amino acid sequence: CASSLGGVGSYEQYV.

This clonotype was detected many times. The chain combines TRBV12-3 or TRBV12-4 with TRBJ1-2; the D is unclear. This CDR3 region has 13 residues. With 6 bases removed from V and 4 bases from J, the gap between germline ends came to 12 bases. This CDR3 is CASSPWQSYGYTF. In DNA, the CDR3 is TGTGCCAGCAGCCCGTGGCAGTCCTATGGCTACACCTTC.